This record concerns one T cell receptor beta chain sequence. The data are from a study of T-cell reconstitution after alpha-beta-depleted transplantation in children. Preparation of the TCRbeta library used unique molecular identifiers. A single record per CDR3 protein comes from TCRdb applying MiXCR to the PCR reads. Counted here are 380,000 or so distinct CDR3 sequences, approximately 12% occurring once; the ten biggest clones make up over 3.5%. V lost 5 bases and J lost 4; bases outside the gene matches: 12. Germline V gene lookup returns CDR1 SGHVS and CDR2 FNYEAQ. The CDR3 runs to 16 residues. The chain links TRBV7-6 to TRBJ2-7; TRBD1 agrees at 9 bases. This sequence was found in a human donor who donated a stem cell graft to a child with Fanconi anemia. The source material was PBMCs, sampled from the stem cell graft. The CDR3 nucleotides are TGTGCCAGCAGCCAAGATACCGGGACAGGGATTTACGAGCAGTACTTC. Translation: CASSQDTGTGIYEQYF.